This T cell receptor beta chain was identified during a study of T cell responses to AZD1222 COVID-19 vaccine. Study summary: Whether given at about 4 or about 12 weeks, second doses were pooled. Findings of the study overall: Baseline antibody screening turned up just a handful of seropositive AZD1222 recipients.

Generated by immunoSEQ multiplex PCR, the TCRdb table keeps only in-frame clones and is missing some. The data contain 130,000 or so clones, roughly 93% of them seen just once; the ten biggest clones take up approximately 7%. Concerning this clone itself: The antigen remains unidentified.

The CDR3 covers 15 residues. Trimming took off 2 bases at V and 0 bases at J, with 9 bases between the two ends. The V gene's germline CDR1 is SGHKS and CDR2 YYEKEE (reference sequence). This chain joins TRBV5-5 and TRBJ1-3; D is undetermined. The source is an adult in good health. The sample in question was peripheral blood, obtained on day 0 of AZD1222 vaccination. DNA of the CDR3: TGTGCCAGCAGCTTCGGCCTGAGCTCTGGAAACACCATATATTTT. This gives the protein CASSFGLSSGNTIYF.